This T cell receptor beta chain was observed in a study of shared clonotypes between healthy human individuals (TCRdb year 2020). Regarding the research as a whole: The cohort comprised a couple of women and a few men aged 18 to 49 years. For each donor, three plates each were used for CD4 naive and CD4 memory, two plates were used for CD8 naive, and one plate was used for CD8 memory. Blood TCR repertoires of roughly 5 healthy adults were deeply sequenced to estimate repertoire size and the extent of clonotype sharing between individuals. To increase sequencing depth and limit assay-specific biases, different laboratories used diverse techniques to prepare libraries and sequence TCR repertoires. Between about 0.8 and 9 billion PBMCs per donor were obtained by leukapheresis. Beyond this particular receptor, the publication reports: Across a handful of donors, approximately 5% of naive CD4, more than 3% of naive CD8, approximately 2.5% of memory CD4, and over 0.35% of memory CD8 clonotypes were shared. The genetic and exposure-history diversity represented was limited by the small number of donors. Naive subsets generally had larger estimated clonotype richness than memory subsets. Compared with non-shared clonotypes, the clonotypes found in all four sorted-subset donors had higher generation probabilities. Sampling was restricted to blood, and TCR repertoires in tissue are likely to differ from TCR repertoires in blood. Incomplete sequencing was indicated by rarefaction of sorted-subset datasets, despite the large sequencing depth. Pairwise subsampling indicated that sequencing depth was expected to affect the degree of clonotype sharing among donors.

The germline V gene specifies LGHNT as CDR1 and FRNRAP as CDR2. Trimming takes 3 bases from V and 10 bases from J, and the germline ends sit 13 bases apart. Its CDR3 holds 13 amino acids, cysteine through phenylalanine. Only the CDR3 DNA stays, 39 bases, in frame from base 1. This clone was picked up a small number of times. Its target antigen remains unknown. Base qualities are not recorded, but no much larger clone differs from it by a single base. The donors were healthy, HIV-negative adults who had no recently reported acute infections or vaccinations. Every donor was a Caucasian adult residing in Nashville, Tennessee, USA. CD4+ T cells were enriched by magnetic negative selection; naive cells were then positively selected on CD45RA, and the negative fraction formed the memory subset. Blood was obtained by leukapheresis, after which PBMCs were separated by Ficoll-Histopaque density gradient centrifugation and cryopreserved in liquid nitrogen vapor phase. Analytical flow cytometry was used to check the purity and quantity of each magnetically sorted T cell population. Each sorted fraction had its genomic DNA isolated and then quantified by UV absorbance on a Nanodrop 2000c.

TCR CDR3 regions were amplified from genomic DNA by multiplex PCR using the deep immunoSEQ assay. For each cell subset, the extracted genomic DNA was distributed evenly across all wells of several immunoSEQ 96-well plates, and each plate served as one replicate. For sorted subsets, each replicate PCR was loaded with about 0.2 ug genomic DNA, equivalent to some 31,000 T cell genomes. Purified libraries were quantified with a Qubit 3.0 fluorometer, sized on a Bioanalyzer 2100, and re-quantified with the KAPA Library Quantification kit. Every immunoSEQ 96-well plate was sequenced on a separate single-read 150-cycle Illumina NextSeq 550 flow cell. The authors' pipeline ran thus. Because the immunoSEQ output held only junctional sequences and lacked quality scores, the filtering could not match the filtering applied to full-length reads. Sequences were annotated with PyIR, a Python wrapper for IgBLAST v1.9, and V/J genes and CDR3 were assigned using IMGT germline references. Reads with weak V/J assignments (E-value above 1e-6), missing CDR3, stop codons, out-of-frame junctions, or ambiguous translated residues were removed. V3J clonotypes were defined by identical inferred V gene, J gene, and CDR3 amino acid sequence. To compute the percentage overlap between repertoires, the number of shared unique clonotypes was divided by the size of the smaller repertoire. Three approaches were used to assess repertoire richness: RTK rarefaction, the Chao1 estimator, and Recon v2.1 estimates of unobserved clonotypes. For all TCRbeta clonotypes obtained by the gDNA method from a handful of donors, generation probabilities were computed with OLGA. The source is immuneACCESS, and TCRdb retained only in-frame sequences with V and J called. Part of the clones is not carried over; for the studies checked, unresolved V genes explain less than half of this, and the remainder is unexplained. V and J calls and clone size follow that table, whereas D and trimming were derived from the DNA. In all, the sample holds approximately 330,000 clones, and 73% of those were seen once. Roughly 10% of the sample belongs to the ten largest clones.

The receptor was derived from a man younger than 40 in good health. Sequencing was done on a sample of memory CD4+ T cells sorted from blood. The label giving this sample's cell subset or site can be read as: CD45RA-negative fraction. Recombination joined TRBV12-5 with TRBJ2-1; a tentative D match to TRBD2 spans 6 bases. The nucleotide sequence is TGTGCTAGTGGTTTCGGGGGTGGGCGGGAGCAGTTCTTC. This codes for CASGFGGGREQFF.